A single sample gave rise to the 3 T cell receptor beta chains below, sequenced in a study of OX40 agonist ivuxolimab in advanced cancers. Clones were read by immunoSEQ multiplex PCR, and TCRdb kept only the in-frame ones, dropping some. The repertoire holds about 74,000 clones, with around 86% as singletons. Sequenced here: CD4+ or CD8+ T cells sorted from blood, sampled in a trial of the OX40 agonist ivuxolimab. The receptors derive from an adult with an advanced solid tumor such as melanoma, head and neck, liver or kidney cancer.

The CDR3 protein is CASSLQGAGNQPQHF. The CDR3 DNA reads TGTGCCAGCAGCTTACAGGGGGCTGGCAATCAGCCCCAGCATTTT. V gene TRBV7-2 combines with J gene TRBJ1-5; TRBD1 matches at 8 bases. The germline gives CDR1 SGHTA, CDR2 FQGNSA. The ends lost 2 bases at V and 2 bases at J; junction bases unmatched: 2. The CDR3 is 15 residues long.

For this clone: One junction end disagrees with the germline gene, perhaps due to a read error. V usage is TRBV6-6 and J usage is TRBJ2-2, with TRBD1 as a possible D gene (6 bases). From germline, CDR1 is MNHNY and CDR2 SVGAGI (reference sequence). This CDR3 spans 12 amino acids. In DNA, the CDR3 is TGTGCCTGCAGGACAGACACCGGGGAGCTGTTTTTT. It specifies CACRTDTGELFF.

The chain combines TRBV11-2 with TRBJ1-5; 10 bases align to TRBD1. This CDR3 contains 14 residues. V trimming: 5 bases; J trimming: 7 bases; junction bases outside the gene matches: 5. CDR1 and CDR2 (germline): SGHAT, FQNNGV. The CDR3 loop reads CASSPTGGGQPQHF. In DNA form, the CDR3 reads TGTGCCAGCAGCCCGACAGGGGGCGGGCAGCCCCAGCATTTT.